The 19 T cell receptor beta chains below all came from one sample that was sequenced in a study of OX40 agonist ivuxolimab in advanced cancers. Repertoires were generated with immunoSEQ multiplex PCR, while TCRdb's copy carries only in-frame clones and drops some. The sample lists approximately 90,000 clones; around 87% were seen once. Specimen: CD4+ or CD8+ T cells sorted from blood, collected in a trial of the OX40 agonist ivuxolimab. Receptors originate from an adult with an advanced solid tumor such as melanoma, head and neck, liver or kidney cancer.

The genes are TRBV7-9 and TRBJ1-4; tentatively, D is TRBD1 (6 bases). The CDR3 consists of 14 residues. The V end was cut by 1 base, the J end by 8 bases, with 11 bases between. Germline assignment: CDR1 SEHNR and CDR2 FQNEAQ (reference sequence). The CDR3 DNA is TGTGCCAGCAGCTTAGGGGCAGGGGAGGAAAAACTGTTTTTT. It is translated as CASSLGAGEEKLFF.

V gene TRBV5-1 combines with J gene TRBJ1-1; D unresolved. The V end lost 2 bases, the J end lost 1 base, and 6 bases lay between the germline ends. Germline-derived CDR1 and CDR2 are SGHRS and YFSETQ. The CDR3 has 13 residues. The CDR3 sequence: CASSFGKNTEAFF. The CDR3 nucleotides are TGCGCCAGCAGCTTCGGCAAGAACACTGAAGCTTTCTTT.

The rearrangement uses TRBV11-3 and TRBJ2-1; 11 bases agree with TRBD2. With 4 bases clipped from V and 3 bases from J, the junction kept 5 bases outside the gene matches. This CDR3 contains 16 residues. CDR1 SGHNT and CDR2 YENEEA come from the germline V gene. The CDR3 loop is CASSSLAGGYYNEQFF. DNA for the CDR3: TGTGCCAGCAGCTCTTTAGCGGGAGGGTACTACAATGAGCAGTTCTTC.

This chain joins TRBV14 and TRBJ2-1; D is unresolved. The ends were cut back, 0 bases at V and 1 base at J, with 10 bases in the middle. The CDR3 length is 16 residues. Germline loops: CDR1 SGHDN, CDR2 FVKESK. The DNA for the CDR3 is TGTGCCAGCAGCCAAGATAGGCTAGGATCCTACAATGAGCAGTTCTTC. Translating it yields CASSQDRLGSYNEQFF.

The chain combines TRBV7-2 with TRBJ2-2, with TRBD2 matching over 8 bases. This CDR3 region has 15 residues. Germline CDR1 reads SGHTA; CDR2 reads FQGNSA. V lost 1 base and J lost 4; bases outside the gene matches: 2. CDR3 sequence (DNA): TGTGCCAGCAGCTTAGGCCTAGCGGGCACCGGGGAGCTGTTTTTT. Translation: CASSLGLAGTGELFF.

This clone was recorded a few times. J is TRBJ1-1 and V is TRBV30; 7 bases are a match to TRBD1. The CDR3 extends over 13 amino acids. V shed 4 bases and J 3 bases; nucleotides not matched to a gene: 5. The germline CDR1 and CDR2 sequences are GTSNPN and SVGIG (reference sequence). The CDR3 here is CAWTTDRDTEAFF. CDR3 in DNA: TGTGCCTGGACCACAGACAGGGACACTGAAGCTTTCTTT.

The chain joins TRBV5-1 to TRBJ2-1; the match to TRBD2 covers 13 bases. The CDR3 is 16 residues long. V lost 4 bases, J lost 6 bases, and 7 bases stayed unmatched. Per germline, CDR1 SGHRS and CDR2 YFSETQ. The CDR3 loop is CASSPRTSGGSNEQFF. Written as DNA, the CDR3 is TGCGCCAGCAGCCCTAGGACTAGCGGGGGCTCCAATGAGCAGTTCTTC.

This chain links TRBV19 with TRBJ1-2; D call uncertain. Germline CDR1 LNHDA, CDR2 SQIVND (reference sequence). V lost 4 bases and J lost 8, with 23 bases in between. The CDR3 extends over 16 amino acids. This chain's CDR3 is CASSTTSYFRARGYTF. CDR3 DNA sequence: TGTGCCAGTAGTACTACCTCCTATTTCCGGGCCAGGGGCTACACCTTC.

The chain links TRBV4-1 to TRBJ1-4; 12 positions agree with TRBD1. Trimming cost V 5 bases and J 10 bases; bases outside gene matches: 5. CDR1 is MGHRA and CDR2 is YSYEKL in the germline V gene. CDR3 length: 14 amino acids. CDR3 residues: CASSYGTGGAKLFF. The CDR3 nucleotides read TGCGCCAGCAGCTACGGGACAGGGGGCGCAAAACTGTTTTTT.

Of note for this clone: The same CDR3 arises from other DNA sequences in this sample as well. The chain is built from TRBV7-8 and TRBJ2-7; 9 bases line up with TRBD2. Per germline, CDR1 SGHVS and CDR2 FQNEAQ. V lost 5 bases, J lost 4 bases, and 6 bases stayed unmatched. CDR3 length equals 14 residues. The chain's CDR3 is CASSPPGLAYEQYF. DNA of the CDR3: TGTGCCAGCAGCCCGCCGGGACTAGCTTACGAGCAGTACTTC.

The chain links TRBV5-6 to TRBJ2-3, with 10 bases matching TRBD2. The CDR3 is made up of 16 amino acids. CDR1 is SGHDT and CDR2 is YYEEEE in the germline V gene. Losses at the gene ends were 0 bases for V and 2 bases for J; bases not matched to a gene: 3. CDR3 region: CASSLDTSGNTDTQYF. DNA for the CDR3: TGTGCCAGCAGCTTGGATACTAGCGGGAACACAGATACGCAGTATTTT.

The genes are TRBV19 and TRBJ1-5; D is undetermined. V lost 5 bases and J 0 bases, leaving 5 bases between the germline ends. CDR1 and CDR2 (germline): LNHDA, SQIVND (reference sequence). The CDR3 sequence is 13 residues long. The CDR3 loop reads CASSAVSNQPQHF. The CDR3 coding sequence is TGTGCCAGTAGTGCGGTTAGCAATCAGCCCCAGCATTTT.

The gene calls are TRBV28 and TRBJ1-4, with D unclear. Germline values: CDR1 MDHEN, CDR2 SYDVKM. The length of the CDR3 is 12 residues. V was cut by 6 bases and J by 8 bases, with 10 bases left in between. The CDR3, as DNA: TGTGCCAGCAGGGGGATGGGCGAAAAACTGTTTTTT. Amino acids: CASRGMGEKLFF.

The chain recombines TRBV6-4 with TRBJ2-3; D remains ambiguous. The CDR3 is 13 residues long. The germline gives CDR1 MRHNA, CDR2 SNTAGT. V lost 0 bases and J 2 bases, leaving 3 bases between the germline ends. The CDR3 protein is CASSDSHTDTQYF. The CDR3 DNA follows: TGTGCCAGCAGTGACTCACACACAGATACGCAGTATTTT.

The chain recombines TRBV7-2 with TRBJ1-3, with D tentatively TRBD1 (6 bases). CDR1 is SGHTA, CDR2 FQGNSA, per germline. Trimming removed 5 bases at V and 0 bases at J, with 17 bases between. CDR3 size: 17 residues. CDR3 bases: TGTGCCAGCAGCATTCAGGGGAGGGCTACCTCTGGAAACACCATATATTTT. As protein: CASSIQGRATSGNTIYF.

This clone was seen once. The CDR3 protein is CASSLGQTGNTEAFF. CDR3 DNA sequence: TGTGCCAGCTCTCTTGGACAAACTGGGAACACTGAAGCTTTCTTT. The rearrangement uses TRBV18 and TRBJ1-1; D may be TRBD1 (5 bases). CDR1 and CDR2 (germline): KGHSH, LQKENI. The germline V and J ends were trimmed by 6 bases and 1 base, with 15 bases remaining between them. The length of the CDR3 is 15 residues.

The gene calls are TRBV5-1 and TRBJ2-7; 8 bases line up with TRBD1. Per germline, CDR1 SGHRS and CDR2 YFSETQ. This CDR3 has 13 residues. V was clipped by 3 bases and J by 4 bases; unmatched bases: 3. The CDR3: CASSSGQDYEQYF. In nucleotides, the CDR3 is TGCGCCAGCAGCTCGGGACAGGATTACGAGCAGTACTTC. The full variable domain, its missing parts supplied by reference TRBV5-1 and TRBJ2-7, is KAGVTQTPRYLIKTRGQQVTLSCSPISGHRSVSWYQQTPGQGLQFLFEYFSETQRNKGNFPGRFSGRQFSNSRSEMNVSTLELGDSALYLCASSSGQDYEQYFGPGTRLTVT.

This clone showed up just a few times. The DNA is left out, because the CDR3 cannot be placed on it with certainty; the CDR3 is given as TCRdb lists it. The CDR3 loop reads CASTSDHQPQHF. The chain has TRBV19 and TRBJ1-5. Germline-derived CDR1 and CDR2 are LNHDA and SQIVND (reference sequence). The CDR3 has 12 amino acids, counting both end residues.

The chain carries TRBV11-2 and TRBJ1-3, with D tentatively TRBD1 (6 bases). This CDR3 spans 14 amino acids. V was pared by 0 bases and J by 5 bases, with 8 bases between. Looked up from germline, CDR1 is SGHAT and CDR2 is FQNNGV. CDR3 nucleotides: TGTGCCAGCAGCTTAGATTGGGACAGAAACACCATATATTTT. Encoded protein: CASSLDWDRNTIYF.